A selection of T cell receptor beta chains follows, all from one sample in a study of CD8+ T cells in alopecia areata. Assay used: immunoSEQ multiplex PCR; TCRdb lists only in-frame clones, some missing. The sample has 130,000 or so clones, about 86% seen once. The sample consisted of CD8+ T cells sorted from blood, taken at week 4, from a patient treated with tofacitinib. The receptors were sampled from a human donor with alopecia areata. Each CDR3 is given with its conserved first and last residue. A D gene is named only where the DNA matches it firmly. Clone sizes are given selectively: once, few, many, or a class where the clone is expanded.

V gene	D gene	clone size	J gene	CDR3 protein	CDR3 DNA
TRBV9	NA	once	TRBJ2-2	CASSGDTGELFF	TGTGCCAGCAGCGGAGACACCGGGGAGCTGTTTTTT
TRBV27	TRBD2	NA	TRBJ2-1	CASRYTGTSAYNEQFF	TGTGCCAGCCGTTACACCGGGACTAGCGCTTACAATGAGCAGTTCTTC
TRBV15	NA	NA	TRBJ2-7	CATSRDLKGHEQYF	TGTGCCACCAGCAGAGATTTGAAGGGACACGAGCAGTACTTC
TRBV27	NA	NA	TRBJ2-3	CASSATPRTQYF	TGTGCCAGCAGTGCCACCCCCCGGACGCAGTATTTT
TRBV30	TRBD1	NA	TRBJ1-5	CAWSGGTASNQPQHF	TGTGCCTGGAGCGGCGGGACAGCTAGCAATCAGCCCCAGCATTTT
TRBV19	TRBD2	NA	TRBJ2-5	CASSIDTLFGGRPQETQYF	TGTGCCAGTAGTATCGATACCCTATTTGGCGGGAGGCCTCAAGAGACCCAGTACTTC
TRBV29-1	TRBD1	NA	TRBJ1-1	CSVLTGVNTEAFF	TGCAGCGTTCTGACAGGGGTGAACACTGAAGCTTTCTTT
TRBV29-1	NA	NA	TRBJ2-2	CSVEVFSPTANTGELFF	TGCAGCGTTGAAGTGTTCTCTCCTACAGCGAACACCGGGGAGCTGTTTTTT
TRBV9	NA	NA	TRBJ1-1	CASSPQGLGGFDTEAFF	TGTGCCAGCAGCCCTCAGGGGTTGGGGGGTTTTGACACTGAAGCTTTCTTT
TRBV11-1	TRBD1	NA	TRBJ2-1	CASRFDRGWDEQFF	TGTGCCAGCAGGTTTGACAGGGGGTGGGATGAGCAGTTCTTC
TRBV6-1	TRBD2	once	TRBJ2-2	CASSATSGTGELFF	TGTGCCAGCAGTGCGACTAGCGGAACCGGGGAGCTGTTTTTT
TRBV9	TRBD1	NA	TRBJ2-7	CASSGGDRTEQYF	TGTGCCAGCAGCGGTGGGGACAGGACCGAGCAGTACTTC
TRBV6-4	TRBD2	NA	TRBJ2-1	CASSETASGGAGEQFF	TGTGCCAGCAGTGAAACTGCTAGCGGGGGGGCCGGTGAGCAGTTCTTC
TRBV10-2	NA	NA	TRBJ2-3	CASSESQGGSTDTQYF	TGCGCCAGCAGTGAGTCCCAAGGCGGGAGCACAGATACGCAGTATTTT
TRBV7-8	NA	NA	TRBJ2-7	CASSAYRDSYEQYF	TGTGCCAGCAGCGCTTACAGGGACTCCTACGAGCAGTACTTC
TRBV19	NA	NA	TRBJ2-1	CASSGRESYNEQFF	TGTGCCAGTAGCGGGAGAGAGTCCTACAATGAGCAGTTCTTC
TRBV27	NA	NA	TRBJ2-1	CASSYRTWDEQFF	TGTGCCAGCAGTTACCGGACTTGGGATGAGCAGTTCTTC
TRBV19	NA	NA	TRBJ2-1	CASSLTALSYNEQFF	TGTGCCAGTAGTTTGACAGCTCTCTCCTACAATGAGCAGTTCTTC
TRBV29-1	TRBD1	NA	TRBJ1-1	CSVDGQGGNTEAFF	TGCAGCGTTGATGGACAGGGAGGCAACACTGAAGCTTTCTTT
TRBV27	NA	NA	TRBJ1-1	CASSLGQVLNTEAFF	TGTGCCAGCAGTTTGGGGCAGGTGCTAAACACTGAAGCTTTCTTT